What follows is one T cell receptor (beta chain) and its context. This sample stems from a study of blood T cell repertoires in COVID-19. Across the whole study: Material from acute and convalescent COVID-19 was sourced from the United States, Italy and Spain. Sources were T cells, B-cell-depleted T cells, or PBMCs; the material itself was cDNA or gDNA.

Per the original methods: Reference gene primer amplification gave estimated nucleated cell counts. Sequencing was performed with immunoSEQ multiplex PCR; in TCRdb, only in-frame clones are kept and a portion is missing. V, J and clone size are those of that table, while D and trimming were read from the DNA. In the table there are approximately 260,000 clones, around 85% of which are singletons. The sample consisted of peripheral blood. This sequence was found in a woman in her 70s with acute or convalescent COVID-19.

Here the CDR3 reads CASRRGGRGPETQYF. The CDR3 DNA is TGTGCCAGCAGAAGGGGGGGGAGGGGTCCAGAGACCCAGTACTTC. This chain links TRBV6-6 with TRBJ2-5, with D possibly being TRBD2 (7 bases). The germline CDR1 and CDR2 sequences are MNHNY and SVGAGI (reference sequence). CDR3 length: 15 amino acids. Trimming pared 6 bases from V and 4 bases from J, leaving 18 bases between.